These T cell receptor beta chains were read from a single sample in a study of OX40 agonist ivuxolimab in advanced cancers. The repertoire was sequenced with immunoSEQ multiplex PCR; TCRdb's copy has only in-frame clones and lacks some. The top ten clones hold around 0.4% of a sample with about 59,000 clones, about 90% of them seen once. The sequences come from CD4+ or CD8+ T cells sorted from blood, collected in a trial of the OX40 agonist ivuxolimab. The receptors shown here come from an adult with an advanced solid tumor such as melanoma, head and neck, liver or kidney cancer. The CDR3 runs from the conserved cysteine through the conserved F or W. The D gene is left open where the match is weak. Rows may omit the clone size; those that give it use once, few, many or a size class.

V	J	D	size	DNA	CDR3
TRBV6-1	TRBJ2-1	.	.	TGTGCCAGCAGTCCCCGGGTACGGAATGAGCAGTTCTTC	CASSPRVRNEQFF
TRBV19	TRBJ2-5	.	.	TGTGCCAGGGGCGAAGAGACCCAGTACTTC	CARGEETQYF
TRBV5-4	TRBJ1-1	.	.	TGTGCCAGCAGCTCCCTACAGGGACTGAACACTGAAGCTTTCTTT	CASSSLQGLNTEAFF
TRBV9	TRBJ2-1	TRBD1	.	TGTGCCAGCAGCGCACTCACAGGGGTGGGTGAGCAGTTCTTC	CASSALTGVGEQFF
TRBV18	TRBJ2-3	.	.	TGTGCCAGCCTCGGGGATGGCGCAGATACGCAGTATTTT	CASLGDGADTQYF
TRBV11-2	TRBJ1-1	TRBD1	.	TGTGCCAGCAGACCAAGACAGGGGTTCAACACTGAAGCTTTCTTT	CASRPRQGFNTEAFF
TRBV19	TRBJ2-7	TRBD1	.	TGTGCCAGTAGTCTAGGACAGGGTCCCTACGAGCAGTACTTC	CASSLGQGPYEQYF
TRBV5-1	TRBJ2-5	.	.	TGCGCCAGCAGTTTGTTGTACCAAGAGACCCAGTACTTC	CASSLLYQETQYF
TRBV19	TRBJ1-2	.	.	TGTGCCAGTAGTACATGGGACGGTGGATCTTATGGCTACACCTTC	CASSTWDGGSYGYTF
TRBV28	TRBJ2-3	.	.	TGTGCCAGCAGTTTATTACCAGATACGCAGTATTTT	CASSLLPDTQYF
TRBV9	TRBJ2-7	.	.	TGTGCCAGCAGCGTAGCGGTTAGCTCCTACGAGCAGTACTTC	CASSVAVSSYEQYF
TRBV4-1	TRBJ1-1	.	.	TGCGCCAGCAGCCAAACGTCGGGGGGTCAGAACACTGAAGCTTTCTTT	CASSQTSGGQNTEAFF
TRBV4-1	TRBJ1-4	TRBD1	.	TGCGCCAGCAGCCCCCAGGGGGCCGGGGATGAAAAACTGTTTTTT	CASSPQGAGDEKLFF
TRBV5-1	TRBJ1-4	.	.	TGCGCCAGCAGCTTCCCAGGAAATGAAAAACTGTTTTTT	CASSFPGNEKLFF
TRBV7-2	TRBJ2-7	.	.	TGTGCCAGCAGCTTAGACCTCTACGAGCAGTACTTC	CASSLDLYEQYF
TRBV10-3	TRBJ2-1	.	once	TGTGCCATCAGTGAGCCTAACACGGGGGGCGGGAATGAGCAGTTCTTC	CAISEPNTGGGNEQFF
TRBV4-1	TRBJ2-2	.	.	TGCGCCAGCAGCCTAGCCAGGGGGGGTCGAGGCACCGGGGAGCTGTTTTTT	CASSLARGGRGTGELFF
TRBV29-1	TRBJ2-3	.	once	TGCAGCGTTCACAAGAAGTTAACAGATACGCAGTATTTT	CSVHKKLTDTQYF
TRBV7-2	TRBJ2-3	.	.	TGTGCCAGCAGCCCAGATACGGTCACAGATACGCAGTATTTT	CASSPDTVTDTQYF
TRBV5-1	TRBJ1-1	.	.	TGCGCCAGCAGCCTATTCGGGACGGTGAACACTGAAGCTTTCTTT	CASSLFGTVNTEAFF
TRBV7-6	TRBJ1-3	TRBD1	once	TGTGCCAGCAGCTTCGCAGGGGGCGAAAACACCATATATTTT	CASSFAGGENTIYF
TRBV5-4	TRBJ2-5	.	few	TGTGCCAGCAGCTTCACCTCCCAGGGGGAGACCCAGTACTTC	CASSFTSQGETQYF
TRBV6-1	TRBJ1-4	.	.	TGTGCCAGCAGGAAGACAATAAATGAAAAACTGTTTTTT	CASRKTINEKLFF
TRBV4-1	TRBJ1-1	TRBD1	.	TGCGCCAGCAGCCACAGCCGACAGGGGCCGAACACTGAAGCTTTCTTT	CASSHSRQGPNTEAFF
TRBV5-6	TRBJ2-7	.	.	TGTGCCAGCAGCTTGTTGTCCGGGAATGCCTACGAGCAGTACTTC	CASSLLSGNAYEQYF
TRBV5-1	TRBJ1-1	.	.	TGCGCCAGCAGGGAGACCCTGACTGAAGCTTTCTTT	CASRETLTEAFF
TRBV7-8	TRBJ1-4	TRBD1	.	TGTGCCAGCAGCAGGGGGACAGGTCTTAATGAAAAACTGTTTTTT	CASSRGTGLNEKLFF
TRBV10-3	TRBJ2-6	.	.	TGTGCCATCAGTGGGGCTTTAGGGGCCGCGAGCTCTGGGGCCAACGTCCTGACTTTC	CAISGALGAASSGANVLTF
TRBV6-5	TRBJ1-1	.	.	TGTGCCAGCACCACGGGAGCCAACTTCAAAGCTTTCTTT	CASTTGANFKAFF
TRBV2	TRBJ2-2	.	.	TGTGCCAGCAGTCGGTCGAACACCGGGGAGCTGTTTTTT	CASSRSNTGELFF
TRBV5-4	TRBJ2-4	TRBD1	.	TGTGCCAGCAGCTTGAAGGGGGCAGAGAACATTCAGTACTTC	CASSLKGAENIQYF